The 20 T cell receptor beta chains listed next were all sequenced from one sample in a study of shared clonotypes between healthy human individuals. This table comes from immunoSEQ multiplex PCR, and its TCRdb copy is limited to in-frame clones, with some not included. This table holds approximately 2.5 million clones, about 92% found once. Sequenced input: naive CD4+ T cells sorted from blood. Sample subset: CD45RA+ positively selected. The receptor set was obtained from a man younger than 35 in good health.

This chain links TRBV25-1 with TRBJ2-3; 9 bases are a match to TRBD2. Unmatched junction bases numbered 10, after V lost 3 bases and J lost 0 bases. This CDR3 is 18 amino acids long. The germline V gene encodes CDR1 MGHDK and CDR2 SYGVNS. This chain's CDR3 is CASSDDTGLAGSTDTQYF. CDR3 sequence (DNA): TGTGCCAGCAGTGATGATACGGGGCTAGCGGGGAGCACAGATACGCAGTATTTT.

The chain carries TRBV10-2 and TRBJ2-7, with D tentatively TRBD2 (6 bases). V lost 8 bases and J lost 5, with 19 bases in between. The CDR3 is made up of 14 amino acids. Germline CDR1 WSHSY, CDR2 SAAADI. The CDR3 region has the DNA TGCGCCAGCGGGAGGTGGAGTGGGGCGGACGAGCAGTACTTC. It is translated as CASGRWSGADEQYF.

J is TRBJ2-4 and V is TRBV18; 8 bases align to TRBD1. Germline assignment: CDR1 KGHSH and CDR2 LQKENI. V was pared by 2 bases and J by 8 bases, with 8 bases of the junction left unmatched. The CDR3 is 15 residues long. CDR3 nucleotide sequence: TGTGCCAGCTCACCAAGACAGGGGACAGAAGACATTCAGTACTTC. Its translation: CASSPRQGTEDIQYF.

The chain joins TRBV30 to TRBJ2-2, with D perhaps TRBD1 (6 bases). V was shortened by 3 bases and J by 1 base, with 9 bases between the two germline ends. The V gene's germline CDR1 is GTSNPN and CDR2 SVGIG (reference sequence). This CDR3 spans 14 amino acids. The CDR3 loop reads CAWRSTGNTGELFF. The DNA for the CDR3 is TGTGCCTGGAGATCGACAGGGAACACCGGGGAGCTGTTTTTT.

This chain joins TRBV19 and TRBJ1-1; 8 nucleotides agree with TRBD1. The CDR3 has 14 amino acids. Germline V gene data show CDR1 as LNHDA and CDR2 as SQIVND (reference sequence). V shed 4 bases and J 6 bases; nucleotides not matched to a gene: 7. The CDR3 region is CASSKPGQGPEAFF. Here the CDR3 DNA reads TGTGCCAGTAGTAAGCCTGGACAGGGACCTGAAGCTTTCTTT. Looking up the rest from reference TRBV19 and TRBJ1-1 gives the full variable domain: DGGITQSPKYLFRKEGQNVTLSCEQNLNHDAMYWYRQDPGQGLRLIYYSQIVNDFQKGDIAEGYSVSREKKESFPLTVTSAQKNPTAFYLCASSKPGQGPEAFFGQGTRLTVV.

The chain is built from TRBV12-5 and TRBJ2-6; D is unresolved. The ends were cut back, 6 bases at V and 3 bases at J, with 6 bases in the middle. This CDR3 is built from 13 residues. Germline CDR1 is LGHNT and CDR2 is FRNRAP. The CDR3 DNA sequence: TGTGCTAGTGGCTGGGATGGGGCCAACGTCCTGACTTTC. It codes for CASGWDGANVLTF. Complete variable domain (other parts from reference TRBV12-5 and TRBJ2-6): DARVTQTPRHKVTEMGQEVTMRCQPILGHNTVFWYRQTMMQGLELLAYFRNRAPLDDSGMPKDRFSAEMPDATLATLKIQPSEPRDSAVYFCASGWDGANVLTFGAGSRLTVL.

The V gene is TRBV7-2, the J gene TRBJ2-7; 10 bases map to TRBD1. Unmatched junction bases numbered 2, after V lost 10 bases and J lost 2 bases. The CDR3 runs 12 residues. Germline V gene data show CDR1 as SGHTA and CDR2 as FQGNSA. The CDR3 DNA sequence: TGTGCCACCGGGACAGGGGCCTACGAGCAGTACTTC. It codes for CATGTGAYEQYF.

The chain carries TRBV11-2 and TRBJ1-6; D may be TRBD1 (5 bases). Germline CDR1 and CDR2: SGHAT and FQNNGV. CDR3 size: 16 residues. The V and J ends lost 1 base and 5 bases respectively, with 12 bases between them. In DNA form, the CDR3 reads TGTGCCAGCAGCTTAGTGGGGGGGAGGAATAATTCACCCCTCCACTTT. Protein: CASSLVGGRNNSPLHF.

The chain carries TRBV7-2 and TRBJ1-1, with 7 bases aligning to TRBD1. J was trimmed by 3 bases and V by 6 bases; bases with no gene match: 10. The CDR3 has 15 residues. Germline V gives CDR1 SGHTA, CDR2 FQGNSA. CDR3: CASSSEDRAYTEAFF. CDR3 DNA sequence: TGTGCCAGCAGTTCCGAAGACAGGGCGTACACTGAAGCTTTCTTT.

The chain has TRBV5-1 and TRBJ2-5; 8 bases fit TRBD2. Per the germline V gene, CDR1 is SGHRS and CDR2 is YFSETQ. CDR3 length: 15 residues. The junction had 6 bases not matched to a gene; V was cut back by 0 bases and J by 5 bases. The DNA of the CDR3 is TGCGCCAGCAGCTTGGCCGGGGGGGCGCGGGAGACCCAGTACTTC. Its translation: CASSLAGGARETQYF.

The sample holds a few counts of this clone. V is TRBV7-9 and J is TRBJ1-6; 9 bases align to TRBD1. Germline trimming cut 5 bases from V and 10 bases from J; bases unmatched to any gene: 9. CDR1 is SEHNR and CDR2 is FQNEAQ in the germline V gene (reference sequence). The CDR3 contains 15 residues. The CDR3 sequence is CASSPSWDRVSPLHF. The DNA of the CDR3 is TGTGCCAGCAGCCCTAGCTGGGACAGGGTATCACCCCTCCACTTT.

V gene TRBV11-3 combines with J gene TRBJ2-1, with 16 bases aligning to TRBD2. The CDR3 is made up of 15 amino acids. The J segment lost 8 bases and the V segment lost 4 bases, leaving 2 bases of the junction unmatched. Germline V gene sequence: CDR1 SGHNT, CDR2 YENEEA. CDR3 DNA: TGTGCCAGCAGCTCCGGGACTAGCGGGAGGGATGAGCAGTTCTTC. Its protein is CASSSGTSGRDEQFF.

V gene TRBV5-1 combines with J gene TRBJ2-1, with D tentatively TRBD1 (6 bases). Germline assignment: CDR1 SGHRS and CDR2 YFSETQ. The germline V and J ends were trimmed by 2 bases and 11 bases, with 14 bases remaining between them. This CDR3 region has 13 residues. The CDR3 nucleotides are TGCGCCAGCAGCTTACCCGACAGGACCCAGCAGTTCTTC. It specifies CASSLPDRTQQFF.

The chain has TRBV6-1 and TRBJ1-2; possible D gene TRBD1, 6 bases. V was pared by 8 bases and J by 4 bases, with 11 bases between. This CDR3 region has 12 residues. Germline V lookup: CDR1 MNHNS, CDR2 SASEGT. The CDR3 protein is CASVQGVYGYTF. CDR3 sequence (DNA): TGTGCCAGCGTACAGGGCGTCTATGGCTACACCTTC.

The V and J genes are TRBV6-1 and TRBJ1-4; D is unresolved. Per the germline V gene, CDR1 is MNHNS and CDR2 is SASEGT. Trimming pared 5 bases from V and 5 bases from J, leaving 9 bases between. The CDR3 runs 13 residues. The CDR3 bases are TGTGCCAGCAGTCAGGAGAGGAATGAAAAACTGTTTTTT. Its protein product is CASSQERNEKLFF.

The chain is built from TRBV6-1 and TRBJ2-3, with 11 nucleotides matching TRBD2. The CDR3 sequence is 18 residues long. Unmatched junction bases numbered 8, after V lost 1 base and J lost 2 bases. The germline CDR1 and CDR2 sequences are MNHNS and SASEGT. CDR3 protein: CASSEGRLAGMITDTQYF. CDR3 nucleotides: TGTGCCAGCAGTGAAGGCAGACTAGCGGGAATGATCACAGATACGCAGTATTTT.

This clone appeared a single time. The J gene is TRBJ1-1, the V gene TRBV11-2; 7 bases are a match to TRBD1. The CDR3 runs 15 residues. CDR1 and CDR2 (germline): SGHAT, FQNNGV. After removal of 2 bases from V and 5 bases from J, the junction contained 8 bases not matched to a gene. The CDR3 DNA reads TGTGCCAGCAGCTTAACAGGGGCAAGGGTTACTGAAGCTTTCTTT. Translation gives CASSLTGARVTEAFF.

J is TRBJ1-2 and V is TRBV18, with D uncertain. From germline, CDR1 is KGHSH and CDR2 LQKENI. The CDR3 is 13 amino acids. V was clipped by 1 base and J by 6 bases, with 9 bases between them. The CDR3, as DNA: TGTGCCAGCTCACCACTGGAACAGAATGGCTACACCTTC. Translated: CASSPLEQNGYTF. The complete variable domain, with remaining parts taken from reference TRBV18 and TRBJ1-2, reads NAGVMQNPRHLVRRRGQEARLRCSPMKGHSHVYWYRQLPEEGLKFMVYLQKENIIDESGMPKERFSAEFPKEGPSILRIQQVVRGDSAAYFCASSPLEQNGYTFGSGTRLTVV.

The rearrangement links TRBV7-2 to TRBJ1-2, with a tentative D call TRBD1 (5 bases). Trimming stripped 4 bases from V and 4 bases from J, with 16 bases between. The CDR3 is made up of 15 amino acids. Germline V gives CDR1 SGHTA, CDR2 FQGNSA. CDR3 coding DNA: TGTGCCAGCAGCTCTCTTGGGGGAGCATTCTATGGCTACACCTTC. Translation gives CASSSLGGAFYGYTF.

The V gene is TRBV5-4, the J gene TRBJ2-7; no definite D call. Germline lookup yields CDR1 SGHNT and CDR2 YYREEE (reference sequence). The CDR3 covers 16 residues. With 4 bases removed from V and 0 bases from J, the gap between germline ends came to 17 bases. CDR3 region: CASSLIGLSRSYEQYF. CDR3 bases: TGTGCCAGCAGCCTGATAGGATTGAGTCGCTCCTACGAGCAGTACTTC.